These 28 T cell receptor beta chains share one sample of origin, sequenced in a study of OX40 agonist ivuxolimab in advanced cancers. TCRdb's table, derived via immunoSEQ multiplex PCR, lists solely in-frame clones and lacks some. The profile covers fewer than 85,000 clones, with roughly 90% appearing a single time and about 0.7% taken by the ten largest. The source material was CD4+ or CD8+ T cells sorted from blood, sampled in a trial of the OX40 agonist ivuxolimab. The receptors shown here come from an adult with an advanced solid tumor such as melanoma, head and neck, liver or kidney cancer.

This chain connects TRBV5-1 to TRBJ1-2; D gene unclear. Between the trimmed V and J ends, which lost 0 bases and 2 bases, there was a span of 8 bases. Germline CDR1 is SGHRS and CDR2 is YFSETQ. The length of the CDR3 is 14 residues. The CDR3 loop is CASSLAADNYGYTF. The CDR3 bases are TGCGCCAGCAGCTTGGCCGCAGACAACTATGGCTACACCTTC.

The chain couples TRBV27 to TRBJ2-2; the D gene could be TRBD1 or TRBD2 (5 bases each). The CDR3 is 16 amino acids. Germline V gene data show CDR1 as MNHEY and CDR2 as SMNVEV (reference sequence). V lost 0 bases to trimming and J lost 7 bases, with 15 bases between them. The CDR3 loop is CASSLSPGRGGGELFF. The CDR3 nucleotides are TGTGCCAGCAGTTTATCCCCAGGGAGAGGTGGCGGGGAGCTGTTTTTT.

The chain combines TRBV28 with TRBJ2-3; D is uncertain. The CDR3 contains 14 residues. CDR1 MDHEN and CDR2 SYDVKM come from the germline V gene. Trimming pared 2 bases from V and 2 bases from J, leaving 8 bases between. Here the CDR3 reads CASSLRQLTDTQYF. The CDR3, as DNA: TGTGCCAGCAGTTTAAGGCAGCTCACAGATACGCAGTATTTT.

V gene TRBV7-2 combines with J gene TRBJ1-6; the D is unclear. With 2 bases removed from V and 7 bases from J, the gap between germline ends came to 9 bases. The CDR3 is made up of 14 amino acids. Germline V lookup: CDR1 SGHTA, CDR2 FQGNSA. The CDR3 protein is CASSLNLSNSPLHF. In nucleotides, the CDR3 is TGTGCCAGCAGCTTAAACTTGTCCAATTCACCCCTCCACTTT.

CDR3 loop: CASSSGGSSNQPQHF. For the CDR3, the DNA is TGTGCCAGCAGCTCAGGGGGCTCGAGCAATCAGCCCCAGCATTTT. The V gene is TRBV4-2, the J gene TRBJ1-5; 8 bases are shared with TRBD1. Per germline, CDR1 LGHNA and CDR2 YNFKEQ. With V trimmed by 5 bases and J by 1 base, 4 bases remained unmatched. The CDR3 is 15 amino acids.

This chain links TRBV21-1 with TRBJ2-1. TRBV21-1 is given as a pseudogene. The CDR3 covers 15 residues. The CDR3 bases are TGTGCCAGCACTCTAGGGAACAGCTCCTACAATGAGCAGTTCTTC. This gives the protein CASTLGNSSYNEQFF.

The chain's CDR3 is CASSHPSQGGYTF. CDR3 nucleotides: TGTGCCAGCAGCCATCCCTCCCAAGGGGGCTACACCTTC. The rearrangement links TRBV7-8 to TRBJ1-2; D is unresolved. Trimming took off 5 bases at V and 8 bases at J, with 15 bases between the two ends. Germline V lookup: CDR1 SGHVS, CDR2 FQNEAQ. The CDR3 has 13 residues.

The V and J genes are TRBV6-5 and TRBJ2-1; D gene uncertain. V lost 1 base, J lost 5 bases, and 6 bases lay in between. This CDR3 comprises 13 residues. Per the germline V gene, CDR1 is MNHEY and CDR2 is SVGAGI. DNA of the CDR3: TGTGCCAGCAGTTACTACCGTAACAATGAGCAGTTCTTC. Translated, it gives CASSYYRNNEQFF.

This chain uses TRBV6-6 with TRBJ1-2; D gene unclear. V was trimmed by 5 bases and J by 1 base, leaving 5 bases between them. Germline lookup yields CDR1 MNHNY and CDR2 SVGAGI (reference sequence). CDR3 size: 12 residues. The CDR3: CASSPYNYGYTF. In DNA form, the CDR3 reads TGTGCCAGCAGTCCATATAACTATGGCTACACCTTC.

This chain uses TRBV27 with TRBJ2-1; D might be TRBD1 (6 bases). This CDR3 is built from 14 residues. V lost 6 bases and J lost 8, with 17 bases in between. Germline lookup yields CDR1 MNHEY and CDR2 SMNVEV (reference sequence). The CDR3 DNA reads as TGTGCCAGCAGACACGGAATCAGGGGTGATGAGCAGTTCTTC. Amino acids: CASRHGIRGDEQFF.

V and J are TRBV7-2 and TRBJ2-7; weak D call: TRBD1 (5 bases). CDR3 length: 12 residues. Trimming stripped 5 bases from V and 6 bases from J, with 11 bases between. The V gene's germline CDR1 is SGHTA and CDR2 FQGNSA. The DNA of the CDR3 is TGTGCCAGCAGCCCCAACAGGTTCGAGCAGTACTTC. Its translation is CASSPNRFEQYF.

The chain joins TRBV4-2 to TRBJ2-1, with D tentatively TRBD2 (6 bases). This CDR3 region has 16 residues. Germline CDR1 LGHNA, CDR2 YNFKEQ. Between the trimmed V and J ends, which lost 3 bases and 1 base, there was a span of 13 bases. In DNA form, the CDR3 reads TGTGCCAGCAGCCATGGACGGGAGTTATCCTACAATGAGCAGTTCTTC. Its protein is CASSHGRELSYNEQFF.

This chain connects TRBV9 to TRBJ1-3; tentative D call: TRBD1 (6 bases). This CDR3 region has 18 residues. Per germline, CDR1 SGDLS and CDR2 YYNGEE. V dropped 0 bases and J dropped 0 bases, with 16 bases sitting between them. The CDR3 bases are TGTGCCAGCAGCGTAGAGTTGGGAGGGGGGAGCTCTGGAAACACCATATATTTT. This encodes CASSVELGGGSSGNTIYF. The entire variable domain, with the rest obtained from reference TRBV9 and TRBJ1-3, is as follows: DSGVTQTPKHLITATGQRVTLRCSPRSGDLSVYWYQQSLDQGLQFLIQYYNGEERAKGNILERFSAQQFPDLHSELNLSSLELGDSALYFCASSVELGGGSSGNTIYFGEGSWLTVV.

The rearrangement joins TRBV9 to TRBJ2-7, with 10 nucleotides matching TRBD2. Trimming cost V 0 bases and J 6 bases; bases outside gene matches: 6. Germline V gene lookup returns CDR1 SGDLS and CDR2 YYNGEE. This CDR3 spans 15 amino acids. The CDR3 DNA reads as TGTGCCAGCAGCGTAGGGGGGACTAGCGCTAGCGAGCAGTACTTC. Translation: CASSVGGTSASEQYF.

The rearrangement uses TRBV30 and TRBJ2-2; D not certain. Germline V CDR1 and CDR2: GTSNPN, SVGIG (reference sequence). Trimming left V 5 bases short and J 1 base short, with 8 bases between. This CDR3 has 13 residues. CDR3 in DNA: TGTGCCTGGGACAAAGGGAACACCGGGGAGCTGTTTTTT. This codes for CAWDKGNTGELFF.

The chain recombines TRBV7-2 with TRBJ1-4; D remains ambiguous. Germline CDR1 is SGHTA and CDR2 is FQGNSA. V gave up 1 base and J gave up 4 bases, with 10 bases separating them. The CDR3 has 15 amino acids. For the CDR3, the DNA is TGTGCCAGCAGCTTAGTTTCAGGCCTTAATGAAAAACTGTTTTTT. It encodes CASSLVSGLNEKLFF.

This clone was observed a single time. This chain uses TRBV7-8 with TRBJ1-4; D is perhaps TRBD1 (5 bases). Germline CDR1 and CDR2: SGHVS and FQNEAQ. This CDR3 spans 15 amino acids. Deletions cut 6 bases from V and 2 bases from J, with 13 bases between. This chain's CDR3 is CASRKSGVTNEKLFF. The CDR3 nucleotides read TGTGCCAGCAGAAAGTCGGGGGTCACTAATGAAAAACTGTTTTTT.

This chain joins TRBV19 and TRBJ1-3; D is possibly TRBD1 (5 bases). Trimming cost V 9 bases and J 5 bases, with 8 bases left between them. The CDR3 consists of 11 residues. Germline CDR1 reads LNHDA; CDR2 reads SQIVND (reference sequence). The CDR3 spells CASDRRNTIYF. The CDR3 coding sequence is TGTGCCAGCGACAGACGAAACACCATATATTTT. The whole variable domain, remainder taken from reference TRBV19 and TRBJ1-3, is DGGITQSPKYLFRKEGQNVTLSCEQNLNHDAMYWYRQDPGQGLRLIYYSQIVNDFQKGDIAEGYSVSREKKESFPLTVTSAQKNPTAFYLCASDRRNTIYFGEGSWLTVV.

This rearrangement joins TRBV7-8 to TRBJ1-1, with D possibly TRBD1 on 5 matching bases. V was shortened by 4 bases and J by 6 bases, with 12 bases between the two germline ends. The CDR3 is 13 residues long. Germline-derived CDR1 and CDR2 are SGHVS and FQNEAQ. CDR3 DNA sequence: TGTGCCAGCAGCTCAACAGGTTACGCTGAAGCTTTCTTT. Translating it yields CASSSTGYAEAFF.

CDR3 sequence reads: CASSSTGGPLDSGNTIYF. CDR3 bases: TGTGCCAGCAGCTCTACCGGAGGCCCCCTGGACTCTGGAAACACCATATATTTT. The rearrangement links TRBV11-2 to TRBJ1-3; D is ambiguous. The CDR3 has 18 residues. Germline lookup yields CDR1 SGHAT and CDR2 FQNNGV. V shed 4 bases and J shed 0 bases, with 19 bases lying between them.

The rearrangement links TRBV5-4 to TRBJ2-7, with no clear D. The CDR3 length is 14 residues. The ends were cut back, 4 bases at V and 5 bases at J, with 16 bases in the middle. CDR1 and CDR2 from the germline V gene are SGHNT and YYREEE (reference sequence). The CDR3 sequence is CASSPQRHVDEQYF. The CDR3 DNA is TGTGCCAGCAGCCCACAACGACACGTCGACGAGCAGTACTTC.

The chain employs TRBV5-1 and TRBJ2-1; TRBD2 agrees at 9 bases. The germline V gene has CDR1 SGHRS and CDR2 YFSETQ. CDR3 length equals 15 residues. J lost 9 bases, V lost 4 bases, and 11 bases had no gene match. CDR3 protein: CASSPKAGGRGEQFF. The CDR3 DNA sequence: TGCGCCAGCAGCCCTAAGGCGGGAGGGCGAGGTGAGCAGTTCTTC.

V is TRBV2 and J is TRBJ1-5; D unresolved. The germline gives CDR1 SNHLY, CDR2 FYNNEI. V lost 0 bases to trimming and J lost 1 base, with 16 bases between them. This CDR3 comprises 18 residues. DNA for the CDR3: TGTGCCAGCAGTGAAGCGCTTCAACGGCTATCGAGCAATCAGCCCCAGCATTTT. This gives the protein CASSEALQRLSSNQPQHF.

J is TRBJ1-4 and V is TRBV7-2; 7 bases agree with TRBD1. Germline trimming cut 5 bases from V and 5 bases from J; bases unmatched to any gene: 5. The CDR3 spans 14 residues. Germline V gene data show CDR1 as SGHTA and CDR2 as FQGNSA. CDR3: CASSLVTGNEKLFF. Here the CDR3 DNA reads TGTGCCAGCAGCCTCGTGACAGGGAATGAAAAACTGTTTTTT.

The J gene is TRBJ2-3, the V gene TRBV7-3, with 8 bases identical to TRBD1. Losses at the gene ends were 5 bases for V and 4 bases for J; bases not matched to a gene: 2. The CDR3 has 13 amino acids. The germline V gene encodes CDR1 SGHTA and CDR2 FQGTGA. Here the CDR3 reads CASSPTGADTQYF. The DNA of the CDR3 is TGTGCCAGCAGCCCGACAGGGGCAGATACGCAGTATTTT.

V gene TRBV9 combines with J gene TRBJ1-2; possibly TRBD1 for D (5 bases). V lost 4 bases, J lost 3 bases, and 13 bases lay in between. CDR1 SGDLS and CDR2 YYNGEE come from the germline V gene. The length of the CDR3 is 14 residues. DNA for the CDR3: TGTGCCAGCAGCCCCACGGGGGGGTACTATGGCTACACCTTC. Its translation is CASSPTGGYYGYTF.

The chain has TRBV28 and TRBJ2-7, with 14 bases that match TRBD2. V trimming: 4 bases; J trimming: 7 bases; junction bases outside the gene matches: 9. Germline CDR1 is MDHEN and CDR2 is SYDVKM. The CDR3 consists of 16 residues. The CDR3 coding sequence is TGTGCCAGCAGTTCCGGGACTAGCGGGAGATTACGGGAGCAGTACTTC. Protein: CASSSGTSGRLREQYF.

The V gene is TRBV6-1, the J gene TRBJ1-1; 9 positions match TRBD1. The germline CDR1 and CDR2 sequences are MNHNS and SASEGT. V was pared by 4 bases and J by 2 bases, with 5 bases of the junction left unmatched. The CDR3 runs 15 residues. The CDR3 sequence: CASSANRGLNTEAFF. In DNA, the CDR3 is TGTGCCAGCAGTGCCAACAGGGGGCTCAACACTGAAGCTTTCTTT.